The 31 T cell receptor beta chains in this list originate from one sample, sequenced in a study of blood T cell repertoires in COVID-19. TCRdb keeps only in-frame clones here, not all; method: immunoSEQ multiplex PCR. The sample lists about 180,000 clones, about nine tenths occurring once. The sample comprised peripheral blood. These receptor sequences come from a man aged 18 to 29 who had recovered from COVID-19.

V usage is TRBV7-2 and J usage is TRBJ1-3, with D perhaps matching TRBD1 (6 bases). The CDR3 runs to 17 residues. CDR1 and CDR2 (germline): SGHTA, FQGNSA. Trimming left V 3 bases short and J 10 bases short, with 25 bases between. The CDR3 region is CASSLGQTGSGGRTIYF. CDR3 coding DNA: TGTGCCAGCAGCTTGGGTCAGACAGGATCAGGTGGCAGGACCATATATTTT. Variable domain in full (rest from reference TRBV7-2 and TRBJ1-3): GAGVSQSPSNKVTEKGKDVELRCDPISGHTALYWYRQSLGQGLEFLIYFQGNSAPDKSGLPSDRFSAERTGGSVSTLTIQRTQQEDSAVYLCASSLGQTGSGGRTIYFGEGSWLTVV.

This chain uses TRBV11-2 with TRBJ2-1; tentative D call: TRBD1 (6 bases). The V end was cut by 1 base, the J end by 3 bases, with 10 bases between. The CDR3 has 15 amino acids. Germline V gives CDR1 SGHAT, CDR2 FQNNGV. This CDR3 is CASSLVGQNYNEQFF. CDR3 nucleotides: TGTGCCAGCAGCTTAGTGGGACAAAACTACAATGAGCAGTTCTTC.

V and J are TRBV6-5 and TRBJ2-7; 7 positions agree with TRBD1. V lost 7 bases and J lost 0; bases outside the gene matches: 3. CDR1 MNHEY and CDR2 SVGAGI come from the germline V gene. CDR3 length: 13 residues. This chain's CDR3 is CASIGDSSYEQYF. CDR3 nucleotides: TGTGCCAGCATTGGGGACAGCTCCTACGAGCAGTACTTC.

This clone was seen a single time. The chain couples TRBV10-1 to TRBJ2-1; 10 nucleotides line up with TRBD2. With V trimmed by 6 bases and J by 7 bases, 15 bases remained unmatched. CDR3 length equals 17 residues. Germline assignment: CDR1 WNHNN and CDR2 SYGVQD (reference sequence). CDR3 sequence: CASSGSKLAGVDNEQFF. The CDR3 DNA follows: TGCGCCAGCAGCGGCTCGAAGCTAGCGGGAGTTGATAATGAGCAGTTCTTC.

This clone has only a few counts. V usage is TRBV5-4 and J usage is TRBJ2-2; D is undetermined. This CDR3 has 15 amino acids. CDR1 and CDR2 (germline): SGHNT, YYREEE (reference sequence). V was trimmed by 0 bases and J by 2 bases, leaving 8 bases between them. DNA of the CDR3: TGTGCCAGCAGCTTGGTCTACAGTAACACCGGGGAGCTGTTTTTT. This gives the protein CASSLVYSNTGELFF.

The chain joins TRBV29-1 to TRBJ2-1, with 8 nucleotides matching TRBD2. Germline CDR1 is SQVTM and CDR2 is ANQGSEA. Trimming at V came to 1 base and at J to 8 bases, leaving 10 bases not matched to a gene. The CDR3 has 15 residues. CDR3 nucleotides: TGCAGCGTTGAAGGCGGGCGGGAGGCCCTGGATGAGCAGTTCTTC. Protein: CSVEGGREALDEQFF.

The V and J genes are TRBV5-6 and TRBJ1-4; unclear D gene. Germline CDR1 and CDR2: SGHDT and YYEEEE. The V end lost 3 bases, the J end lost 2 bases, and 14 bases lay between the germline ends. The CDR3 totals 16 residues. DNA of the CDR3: TGTGCCAGCAGCTCCCCTGTCGGGTCCACTAATGAAAAACTGTTTTTT. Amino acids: CASSSPVGSTNEKLFF.

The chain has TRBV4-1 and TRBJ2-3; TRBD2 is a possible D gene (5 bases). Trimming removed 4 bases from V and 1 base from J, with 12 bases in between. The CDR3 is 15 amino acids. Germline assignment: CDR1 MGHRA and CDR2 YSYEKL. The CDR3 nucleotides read TGCGCCAGCAGCCCCCTTCGGCGGGGCACAGATACGCAGTATTTT. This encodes CASSPLRRGTDTQYF.

The CDR3 bases are TGTGCCAGCAGCTTCCGCGGCGACTACGAGCAGTACTTC. It is translated as CASSFRGDYEQYF. V usage is TRBV11-2 and J usage is TRBJ2-7; D remains ambiguous. V was pared by 3 bases and J by 3 bases, with 9 bases between. The CDR3 has 13 amino acids. Germline V CDR1 and CDR2: SGHAT, FQNNGV.

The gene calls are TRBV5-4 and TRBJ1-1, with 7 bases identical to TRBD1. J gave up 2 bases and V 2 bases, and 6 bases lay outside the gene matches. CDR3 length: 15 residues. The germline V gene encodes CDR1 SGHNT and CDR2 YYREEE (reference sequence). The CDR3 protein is CASSFETGPNTEAFF. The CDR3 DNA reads TGTGCCAGCAGCTTTGAGACAGGGCCAAACACTGAAGCTTTCTTT.

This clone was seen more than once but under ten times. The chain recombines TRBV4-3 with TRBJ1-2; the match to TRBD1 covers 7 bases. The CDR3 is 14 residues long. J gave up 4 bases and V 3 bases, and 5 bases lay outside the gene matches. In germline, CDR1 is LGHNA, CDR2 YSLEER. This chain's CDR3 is CASSHPGQVYGYTF. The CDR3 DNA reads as TGCGCCAGCAGCCACCCAGGACAGGTCTATGGCTACACCTTC.

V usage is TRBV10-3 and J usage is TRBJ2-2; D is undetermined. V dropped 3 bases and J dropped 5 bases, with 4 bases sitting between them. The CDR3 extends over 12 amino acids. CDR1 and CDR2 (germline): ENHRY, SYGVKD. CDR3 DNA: TGTGCCATCAGTGATTATACCGGGGAGCTGTTTTTT. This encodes CAISDYTGELFF.

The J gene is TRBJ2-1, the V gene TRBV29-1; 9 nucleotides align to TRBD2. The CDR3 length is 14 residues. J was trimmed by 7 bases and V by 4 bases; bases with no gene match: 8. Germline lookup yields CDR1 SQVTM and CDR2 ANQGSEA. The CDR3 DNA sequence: TGCAGCGTTGTTGGCGGGAGGGCTGGGAATGAGCAGTTCTTC. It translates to CSVVGGRAGNEQFF.

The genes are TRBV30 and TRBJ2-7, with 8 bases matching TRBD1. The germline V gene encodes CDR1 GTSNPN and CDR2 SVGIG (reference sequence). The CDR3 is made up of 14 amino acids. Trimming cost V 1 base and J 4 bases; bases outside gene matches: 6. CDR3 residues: CAWSGHRGKYEQYF. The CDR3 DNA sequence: TGTGCCTGGAGTGGACACAGGGGGAAATACGAGCAGTACTTC.

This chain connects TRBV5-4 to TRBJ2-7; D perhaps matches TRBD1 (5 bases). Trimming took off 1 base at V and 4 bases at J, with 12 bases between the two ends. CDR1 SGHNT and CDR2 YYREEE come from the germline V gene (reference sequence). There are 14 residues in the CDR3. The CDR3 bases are TGTGCCAGCAGCTTGAAAGGGGCAATATACGAGCAGTACTTC. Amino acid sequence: CASSLKGAIYEQYF.

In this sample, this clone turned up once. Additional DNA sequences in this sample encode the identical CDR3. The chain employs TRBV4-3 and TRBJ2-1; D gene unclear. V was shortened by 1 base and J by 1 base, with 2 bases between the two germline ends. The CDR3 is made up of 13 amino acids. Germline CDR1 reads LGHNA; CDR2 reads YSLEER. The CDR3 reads CASSQASYNEQFF. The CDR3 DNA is TGCGCCAGCAGCCAAGCATCCTACAATGAGCAGTTCTTC.

The CDR3 spells CASSYSGAFQYF. The CDR3 nucleotides read TGTGCCAGCAGTTACTCAGGGGCCTTTCAGTACTTC. The chain uses TRBV6-5 and TRBJ2-7; weak D call: TRBD1 (5 bases). Germline V gene data show CDR1 as MNHEY and CDR2 as SVGAGI. Trimming left V 0 bases short and J 10 bases short, with 10 bases between. The length of the CDR3 is 12 residues.

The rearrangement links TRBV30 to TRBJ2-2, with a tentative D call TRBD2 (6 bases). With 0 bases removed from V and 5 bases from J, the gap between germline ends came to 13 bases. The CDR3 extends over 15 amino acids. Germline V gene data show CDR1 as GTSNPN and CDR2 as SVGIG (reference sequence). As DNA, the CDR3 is TGTGCCTGGAGTGTTTTGGGGGGTGAAACCGGGGAGCTGTTTTTT. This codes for CAWSVLGGETGELFF.

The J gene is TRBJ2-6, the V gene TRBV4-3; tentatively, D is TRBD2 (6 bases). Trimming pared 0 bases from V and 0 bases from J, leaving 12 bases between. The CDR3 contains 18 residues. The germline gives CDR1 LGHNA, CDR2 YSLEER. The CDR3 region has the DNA TGCGCCAGCAGCCAAGATCGGGCGGGGTACTCTGGGGCCAACGTCCTGACTTTC. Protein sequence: CASSQDRAGYSGANVLTF.

The CDR3 DNA sequence: TGTGCCACCAGCACCCACCATGGGGCAGGAATTAACTATGGCTACACCTTC. It specifies CATSTHHGAGINYGYTF. The chain joins TRBV15 to TRBJ1-2, with D maybe TRBD1 (5 bases). Between the trimmed V and J ends, which lost 4 bases and 1 base, there was a span of 19 bases. The CDR3 consists of 17 residues. Germline CDR1 is LNHNV and CDR2 is YYDKDF (reference sequence).

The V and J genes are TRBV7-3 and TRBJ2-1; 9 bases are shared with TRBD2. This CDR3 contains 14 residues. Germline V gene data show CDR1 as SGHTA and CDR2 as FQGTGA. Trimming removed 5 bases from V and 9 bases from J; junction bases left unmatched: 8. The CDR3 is CASSARIAGAEQFF. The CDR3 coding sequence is TGTGCCAGCAGCGCCCGAATAGCGGGAGCTGAGCAGTTCTTC.

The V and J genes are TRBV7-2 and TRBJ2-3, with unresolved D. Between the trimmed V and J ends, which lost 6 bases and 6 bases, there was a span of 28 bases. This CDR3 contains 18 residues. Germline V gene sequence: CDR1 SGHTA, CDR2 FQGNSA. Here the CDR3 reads CASSPRIVARRYVDTQYF. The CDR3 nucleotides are TGTGCCAGCAGTCCCCGCATTGTAGCACGGAGATATGTCGATACGCAGTATTTT.

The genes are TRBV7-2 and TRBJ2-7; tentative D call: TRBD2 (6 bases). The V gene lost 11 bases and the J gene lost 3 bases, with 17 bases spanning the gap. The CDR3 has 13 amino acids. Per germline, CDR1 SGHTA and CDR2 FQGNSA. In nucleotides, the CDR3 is TGTGCCTCCGGTCGGGGGTCCCTCTACGAGCAGTACTTC. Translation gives CASGRGSLYEQYF.

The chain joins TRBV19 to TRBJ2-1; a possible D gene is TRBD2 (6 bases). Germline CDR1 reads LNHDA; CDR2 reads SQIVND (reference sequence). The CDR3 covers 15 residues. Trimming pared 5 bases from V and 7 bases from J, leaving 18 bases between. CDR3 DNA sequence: TGTGCCAGTAGTCCAGGACTATCGCCCGAGAATGAGCAGTTCTTC. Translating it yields CASSPGLSPENEQFF. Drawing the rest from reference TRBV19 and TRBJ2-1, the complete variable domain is DGGITQSPKYLFRKEGQNVTLSCEQNLNHDAMYWYRQDPGQGLRLIYYSQIVNDFQKGDIAEGYSVSREKKESFPLTVTSAQKNPTAFYLCASSPGLSPENEQFFGPGTRLTVL.

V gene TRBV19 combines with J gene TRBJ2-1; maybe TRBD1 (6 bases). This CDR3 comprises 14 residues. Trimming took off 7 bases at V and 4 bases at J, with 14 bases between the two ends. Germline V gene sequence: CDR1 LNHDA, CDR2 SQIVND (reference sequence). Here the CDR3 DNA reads TGTGCCAGTAAGGACAGCCACCCGTACAATGAGCAGTTCTTC. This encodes CASKDSHPYNEQFF.

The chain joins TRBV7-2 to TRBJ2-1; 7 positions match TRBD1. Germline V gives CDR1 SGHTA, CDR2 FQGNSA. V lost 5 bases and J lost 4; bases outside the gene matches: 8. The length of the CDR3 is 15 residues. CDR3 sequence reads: CASSLRDSLYNEQFF. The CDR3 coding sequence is TGTGCCAGCAGCCTCCGGGACAGCCTGTACAATGAGCAGTTCTTC. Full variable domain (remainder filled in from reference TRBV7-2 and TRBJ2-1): GAGVSQSPSNKVTEKGKDVELRCDPISGHTALYWYRQSLGQGLEFLIYFQGNSAPDKSGLPSDRFSAERTGGSVSTLTIQRTQQEDSAVYLCASSLRDSLYNEQFFGPGTRLTVL.

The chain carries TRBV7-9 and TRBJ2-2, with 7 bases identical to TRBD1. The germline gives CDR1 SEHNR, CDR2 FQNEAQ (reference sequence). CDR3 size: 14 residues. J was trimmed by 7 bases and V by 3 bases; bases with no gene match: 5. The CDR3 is CASSFTGESGELFF. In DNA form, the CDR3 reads TGTGCCAGCAGCTTCACAGGGGAGAGCGGGGAGCTGTTTTTT. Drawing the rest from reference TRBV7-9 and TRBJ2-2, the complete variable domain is DTGVSQNPRHKITKRGQNVTFRCDPISEHNRLYWYRQTLGQGPEFLTYFQNEAQLEKSRLLSDRFSAERPKGSFSTLEIQRTEQGDSAMYLCASSFTGESGELFFGEGSRLTVL.

This CDR3 reads CASSLTSGRFFGYEQFF. The CDR3 DNA reads as TGTGCCAGCAGCTTGACTAGCGGGAGATTTTTTGGTTATGAGCAGTTCTTC. This chain connects TRBV5-6 to TRBJ2-1, with 11 bases identical to TRBD2. This CDR3 contains 17 residues. CDR1 is SGHDT and CDR2 is YYEEEE in the germline V gene. V lost 1 base and J lost 8; bases outside the gene matches: 11.

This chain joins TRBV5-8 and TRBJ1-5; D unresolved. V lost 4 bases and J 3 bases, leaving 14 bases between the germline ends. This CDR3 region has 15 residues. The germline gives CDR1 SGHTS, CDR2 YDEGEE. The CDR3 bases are TGTGCCAGCAGCGGGCGGGGTGCGAACAATCAGCCCCAGCATTTT. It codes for CASSGRGANNQPQHF.

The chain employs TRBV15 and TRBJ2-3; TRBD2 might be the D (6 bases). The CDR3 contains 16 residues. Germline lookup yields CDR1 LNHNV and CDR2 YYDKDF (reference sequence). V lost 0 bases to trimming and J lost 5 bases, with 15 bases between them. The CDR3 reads CATSRDRAGSQDTQYF. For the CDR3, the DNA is TGTGCCACCAGCAGAGATCGGGCGGGATCTCAAGATACGCAGTATTTT.

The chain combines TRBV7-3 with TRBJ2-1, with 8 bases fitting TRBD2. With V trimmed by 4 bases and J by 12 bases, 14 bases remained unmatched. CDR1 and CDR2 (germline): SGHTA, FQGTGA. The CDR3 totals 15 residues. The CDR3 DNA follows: TGTGCCAGCAGCTCGGGACTAGGGGGGGCAATGCGGCAGTTCTTC. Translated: CASSSGLGGAMRQFF.